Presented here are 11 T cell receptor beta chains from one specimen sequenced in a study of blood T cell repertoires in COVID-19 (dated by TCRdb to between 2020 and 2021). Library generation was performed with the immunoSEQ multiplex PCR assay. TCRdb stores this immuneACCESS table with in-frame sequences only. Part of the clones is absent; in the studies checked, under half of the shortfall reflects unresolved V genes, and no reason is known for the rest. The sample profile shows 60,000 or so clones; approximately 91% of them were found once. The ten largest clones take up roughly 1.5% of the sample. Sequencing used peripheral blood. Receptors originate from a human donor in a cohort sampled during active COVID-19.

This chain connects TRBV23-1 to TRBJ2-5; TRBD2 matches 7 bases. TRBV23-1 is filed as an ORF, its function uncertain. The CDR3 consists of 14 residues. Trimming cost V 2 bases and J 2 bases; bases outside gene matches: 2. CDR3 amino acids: CASSQQREQETQYF. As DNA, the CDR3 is TGCGCCAGCAGTCAACAGCGGGAACAAGAGACCCAGTACTTC.

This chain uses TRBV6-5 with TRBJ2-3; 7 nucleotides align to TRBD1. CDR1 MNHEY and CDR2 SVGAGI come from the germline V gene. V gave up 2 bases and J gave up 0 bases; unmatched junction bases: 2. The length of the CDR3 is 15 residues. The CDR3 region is CASSYRGPSTDTQYF. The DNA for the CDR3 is TGTGCCAGCAGTTACAGGGGGCCTAGCACAGATACGCAGTATTTT.

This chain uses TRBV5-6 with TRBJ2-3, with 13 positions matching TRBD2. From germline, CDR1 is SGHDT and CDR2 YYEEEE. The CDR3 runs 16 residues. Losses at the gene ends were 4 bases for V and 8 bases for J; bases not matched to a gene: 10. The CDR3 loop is CASSLGLAGDLGTQYF. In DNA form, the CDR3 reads TGTGCCAGCAGCCTAGGACTAGCGGGAGATTTGGGTACGCAGTATTTT. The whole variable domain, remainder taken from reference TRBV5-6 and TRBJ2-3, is DAGVTQSPTHLIKTRGQQVTLRCSPKSGHDTVSWYQQALGQGPQFIFQYYEEEERQRGNFPDRFSGHQFPNYSSELNVNALLLGDSALYLCASSLGLAGDLGTQYFGPGTRLTVL.

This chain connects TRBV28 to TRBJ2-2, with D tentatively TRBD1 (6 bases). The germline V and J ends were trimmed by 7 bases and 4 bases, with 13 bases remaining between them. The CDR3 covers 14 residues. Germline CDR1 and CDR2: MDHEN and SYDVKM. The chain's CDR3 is CASTTGLGTGELFF. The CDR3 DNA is TGTGCCAGCACCACAGGGCTGGGCACCGGGGAGCTGTTTTTT.

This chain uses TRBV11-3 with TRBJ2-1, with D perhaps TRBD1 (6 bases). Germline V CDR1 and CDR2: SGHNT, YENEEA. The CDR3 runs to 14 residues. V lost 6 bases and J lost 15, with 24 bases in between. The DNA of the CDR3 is TGTGCCAGCAGGGCCAGGACAGAGTATAGTGAATGGTTCTTC. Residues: CASRARTEYSEWFF.

In DNA form, the CDR3 reads TGTGCCACCAGGGGTACTGAGCGGGACGAGCAGTACTTC. The encoded protein is CATRGTERDEQYF. The gene calls are TRBV28 and TRBJ2-7; D may be TRBD1 or TRBD2 (6 bases each). V was cut by 10 bases and J by 5 bases, with 18 bases left in between. In germline, CDR1 is MDHEN, CDR2 SYDVKM. The CDR3 length is 13 residues.

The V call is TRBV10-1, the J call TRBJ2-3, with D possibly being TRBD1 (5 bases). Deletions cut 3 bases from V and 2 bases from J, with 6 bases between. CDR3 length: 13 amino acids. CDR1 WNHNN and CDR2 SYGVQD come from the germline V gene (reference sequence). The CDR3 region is CASSEQVTDTQYF. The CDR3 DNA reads TGCGCCAGCAGTGAACAGGTCACAGATACGCAGTATTTT.

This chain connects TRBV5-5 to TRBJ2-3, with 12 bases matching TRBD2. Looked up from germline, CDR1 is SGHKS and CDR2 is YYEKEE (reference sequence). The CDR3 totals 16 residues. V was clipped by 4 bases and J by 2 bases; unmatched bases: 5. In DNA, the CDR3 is TGTGCCAGCAGCGCAGGACTAGCGGGGATCACAGATACGCAGTATTTT. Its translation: CASSAGLAGITDTQYF.

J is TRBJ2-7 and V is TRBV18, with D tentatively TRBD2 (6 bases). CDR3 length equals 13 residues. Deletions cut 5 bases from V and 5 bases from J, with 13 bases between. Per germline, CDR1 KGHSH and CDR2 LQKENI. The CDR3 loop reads CASSAGQRDEQYF. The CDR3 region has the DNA TGTGCCAGCTCAGCGGGGCAGAGGGACGAGCAGTACTTC.

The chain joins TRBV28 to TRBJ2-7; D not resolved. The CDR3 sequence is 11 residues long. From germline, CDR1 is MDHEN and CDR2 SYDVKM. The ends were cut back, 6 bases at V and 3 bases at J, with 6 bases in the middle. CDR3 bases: TGTGCCAGCAGCCAATTCTACGAGCAGTACTTC. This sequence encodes CASSQFYEQYF.

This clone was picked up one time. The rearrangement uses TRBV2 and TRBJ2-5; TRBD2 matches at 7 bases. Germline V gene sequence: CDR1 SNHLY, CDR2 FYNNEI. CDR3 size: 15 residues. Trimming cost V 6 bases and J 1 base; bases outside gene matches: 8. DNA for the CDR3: TGTGCCAGCAGAGGGAGGGCAGGGCGCCAAGAGACCCAGTACTTC. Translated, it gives CASRGRAGRQETQYF. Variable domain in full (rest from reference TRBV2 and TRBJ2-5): EPEVTQTPSHQVTQMGQEVILRCVPISNHLYFYWYRQILGQKVEFLVSFYNNEISEKSEIFDDQFSVERPDGSNFTLKIRSTKLEDSAMYFCASRGRAGRQETQYFGPGTRLLVL.